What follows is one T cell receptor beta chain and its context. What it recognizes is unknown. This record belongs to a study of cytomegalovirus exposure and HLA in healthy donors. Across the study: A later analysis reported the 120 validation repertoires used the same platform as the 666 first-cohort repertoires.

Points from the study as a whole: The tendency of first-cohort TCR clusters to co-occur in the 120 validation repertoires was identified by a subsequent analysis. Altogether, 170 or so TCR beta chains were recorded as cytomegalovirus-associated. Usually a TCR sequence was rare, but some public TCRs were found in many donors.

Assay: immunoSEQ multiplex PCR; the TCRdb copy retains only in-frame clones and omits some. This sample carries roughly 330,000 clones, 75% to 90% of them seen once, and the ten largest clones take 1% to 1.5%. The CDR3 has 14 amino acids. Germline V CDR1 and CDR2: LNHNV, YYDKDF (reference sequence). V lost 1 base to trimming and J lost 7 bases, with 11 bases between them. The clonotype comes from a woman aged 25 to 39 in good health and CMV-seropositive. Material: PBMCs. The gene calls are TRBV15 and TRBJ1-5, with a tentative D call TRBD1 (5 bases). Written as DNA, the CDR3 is TGTGCCACCAGCAGAGCCTCAGGGCTCCAGCCCCAGCATTTT. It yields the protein CATSRASGLQPQHF.